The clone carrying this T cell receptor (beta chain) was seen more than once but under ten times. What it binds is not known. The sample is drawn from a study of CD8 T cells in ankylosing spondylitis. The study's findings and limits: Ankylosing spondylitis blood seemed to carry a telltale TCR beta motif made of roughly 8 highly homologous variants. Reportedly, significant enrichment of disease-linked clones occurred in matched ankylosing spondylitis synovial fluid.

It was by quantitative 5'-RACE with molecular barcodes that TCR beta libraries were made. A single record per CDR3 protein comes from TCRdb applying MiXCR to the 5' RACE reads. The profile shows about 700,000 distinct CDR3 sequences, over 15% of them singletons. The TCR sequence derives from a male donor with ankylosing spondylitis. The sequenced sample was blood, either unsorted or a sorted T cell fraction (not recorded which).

CDR3 region: CASRLEGFNSPLHF. The CDR3, as DNA: TGTGCCAGCAGGTTGGAGGGCTTTAATTCACCCCTCCACTTT. This sequence joins TRBV6-1 and TRBJ1-6; D is undetermined. The germline V gene has CDR1 MNHNS and CDR2 SASEGT. Trimming took off 6 bases at V and 6 bases at J, with 12 bases between the two ends. The CDR3 is made up of 14 amino acids.